This TCR beta chain is from a study of vaccination and CD4 T cells after COVID-19. Turning to the study itself: Two Hispanic individuals were among six male and four female convalescent patients. Overlapping peptides of the spike proteins of SARS-CoV-2, HCoV-NL63, HCoV-OC43 and HCoV-229E were used for cell stimulation.

CD4+ T cells that had been cultured provided DNA sequenced with the Oncomine TCR Beta short-read assay. TCRdb analysed the PCR reads with MiXCR anew, one entry per CDR3 protein. This table holds roughly 5,300 distinct CDR3 sequences, more than 55% found once. This clonotype appeared a few times. Its antigen is not identified. Treatment indicated: approximately 9-day PBMC culture with coronavirus spike peptide pools or control peptides (ViraFEST assay). Collection of the unexposed donor's CD4+ T cells took place before the COVID-19 pandemic (2011-2018). From germline, CDR1 is MNHEY and CDR2 SVGEGT. This CDR3 is 13 amino acids long. Trimming cost V 7 bases and J 5 bases, with 12 bases left between them.

The TCR was taken from a human donor in good health. Sequenced sample: CD4+ T cells from blood, cultured in vitro. The chain joins TRBV6-2 or TRBV6-3 to TRBJ1-5; unclear D gene. The DNA of the CDR3 is TGTGCCAGCACCAACAGTATTGATCAGCCCCAGCATTTT. As protein: CASTNSIDQPQHF.